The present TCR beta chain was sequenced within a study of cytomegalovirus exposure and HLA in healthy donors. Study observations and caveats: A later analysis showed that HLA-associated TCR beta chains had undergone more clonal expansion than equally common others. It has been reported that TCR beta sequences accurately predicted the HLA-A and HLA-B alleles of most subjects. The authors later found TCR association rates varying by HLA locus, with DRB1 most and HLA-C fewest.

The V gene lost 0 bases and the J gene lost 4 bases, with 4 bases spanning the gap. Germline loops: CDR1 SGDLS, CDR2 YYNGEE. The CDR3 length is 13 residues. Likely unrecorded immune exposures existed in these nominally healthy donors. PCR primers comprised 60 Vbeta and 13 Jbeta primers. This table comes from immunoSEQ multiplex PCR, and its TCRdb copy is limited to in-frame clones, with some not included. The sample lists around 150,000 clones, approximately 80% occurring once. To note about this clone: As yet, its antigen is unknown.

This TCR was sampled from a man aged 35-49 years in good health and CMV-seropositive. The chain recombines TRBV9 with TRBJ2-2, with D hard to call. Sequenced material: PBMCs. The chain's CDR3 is CASSVASTGELFF. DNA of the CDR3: TGTGCCAGCAGCGTAGCTTCCACCGGGGAGCTGTTTTTT. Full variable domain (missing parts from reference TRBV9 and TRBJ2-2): DSGVTQTPKHLITATGQRVTLRCSPRSGDLSVYWYQQSLDQGLQFLIQYYNGEERAKGNILERFSAQQFPDLHSELNLSSLELGDSALYFCASSVASTGELFFGEGSRLTVL.